This T cell receptor (beta chain) was captured by sequencing in a study of T cell repertoires in cytomegalovirus infection. CDR3 length: 18 amino acids. V trimming: 4 bases; J trimming: 1 base; junction bases outside the gene matches: 17. Germline V CDR1 and CDR2: SQVTM, ANQGSEA. MiXCR was run by TCRdb on the reads, yielding one entry per CDR3 protein. Of 480,000 or so distinct CDR3 sequences detected, roughly 12% appear once; the ten largest clones hold 9.5% to 13%. Sequencing input: PBMCs. The clonotype originates from a human donor in good health (CMV status not recorded). Some clones in this sample may be carry-over from other donors' samples. The gene calls are TRBV29-1 and TRBJ1-2; TRBD1 matches 8 bases. CDR3 sequence: CSVAPRLSRGRDNYGYTF. CDR3 DNA sequence: TGCAGCGTTGCCCCTCGACTCAGCAGGGGGCGAGATAACTATGGCTACACCTTC.